These T cell receptor beta chains were read from a single sample in a study of blood T cell repertoires in COVID-19. Profiling relied on immunoSEQ multiplex PCR, and the TCRdb table lists in-frame clones only, not all of them. Among about 220,000 clones listed, about four fifths were seen once. Sequenced material: PBMCs or T cells enriched from blood (not recorded which). The receptors originated from a middle-aged woman with acute COVID-19. Each CDR3 is given with its conserved first and last residue. Each record gives: J gene, D gene, V gene, clone size, CDR3 DNA, CDR3 protein. A D gene is named only where the DNA matches it firmly. Size is omitted from some rows. Given values are once, few, many or a class for expanded clones.

J gene: TRBJ2-5; D gene: .; V gene: TRBV7-8; clone size: .; CDR3 DNA: TGTGCCAGCAGCTTGCAGGGGCGGGAGACCCAGTACTTC; CDR3 protein: CASSLQGRETQYF
J gene: TRBJ2-4; D gene: TRBD2; V gene: TRBV3-1/TRBV3-2; clone size: .; CDR3 DNA: TGTGCCAGCAGCCACGGTGACGGGAGGGTCGCCAAAAACATTCAGTACTTC; CDR3 protein: CASSHGDGRVAKNIQYF
J gene: TRBJ1-5; D gene: TRBD1; V gene: TRBV4-3; clone size: .; CDR3 DNA: TGCGCCAGCAGCCAAGATTACGGAGGGGGCAGGCAGCCCCAGCATTTT; CDR3 protein: CASSQDYGGGRQPQHF
J gene: TRBJ1-1; D gene: .; V gene: TRBV30; clone size: .; CDR3 DNA: TGTGCCTGTGACCGGGAGGGCACTGAAGCTTTCTTT; CDR3 protein: CACDREGTEAFF
J gene: TRBJ2-5; D gene: TRBD2; V gene: TRBV9; clone size: .; CDR3 DNA: TGTGCCAGCAGCGTAGGTAGCGGGAGGGCCGAGGAGACCCAGTACTTC; CDR3 protein: CASSVGSGRAEETQYF
J gene: TRBJ2-1; D gene: .; V gene: TRBV14; clone size: .; CDR3 DNA: TGTGCCAGCAGCCCGATAGGGGGAGGGCCCAATGAGCAGTTCTTC; CDR3 protein: CASSPIGGGPNEQFF
J gene: TRBJ2-7; D gene: TRBD2; V gene: TRBV28; clone size: .; CDR3 DNA: TGTGCCAGCAGTTCCCACCCTAGCGGGCGTTACGAGCAGTACTTC; CDR3 protein: CASSSHPSGRYEQYF
J gene: TRBJ2-2; D gene: TRBD2; V gene: TRBV28; clone size: .; CDR3 DNA: TGTGCCAGCAGTCTCCGGACTAGCGGGATTGTCGGGGAGCTGTTTTTT; CDR3 protein: CASSLRTSGIVGELFF
J gene: TRBJ2-5; D gene: TRBD2; V gene: TRBV14; clone size: .; CDR3 DNA: TGTGCCAGCAGCCAGTCTCGACTAGCGGGGGGGCCGAGGTTTTCCGAGACCCAGTACTTC; CDR3 protein: CASSQSRLAGGPRFSETQYF
J gene: TRBJ1-6; D gene: .; V gene: TRBV6-1; clone size: .; CDR3 DNA: TGTGCCAGCAGTGACGGGACTTATTCACCCCTCCACTTT; CDR3 protein: CASSDGTYSPLHF
J gene: TRBJ2-3; D gene: .; V gene: TRBV3-1/TRBV3-2; clone size: .; CDR3 DNA: TGTGCCAGCAGCCAAGAACTCCAAAACACAGATACGCAGTATTTT; CDR3 protein: CASSQELQNTDTQYF
J gene: TRBJ1-5; D gene: .; V gene: TRBV5-8; clone size: once; CDR3 DNA: TGTGCCAGCAGCCCGGATCAGCCCCAGCATTTT; CDR3 protein: CASSPDQPQHF
J gene: TRBJ2-3; D gene: TRBD1; V gene: TRBV5-1; clone size: .; CDR3 DNA: TGCGCCAGCAGCCAGCCCGACAGGGGATCAGATACGCAGTATTTT; CDR3 protein: CASSQPDRGSDTQYF
J gene: TRBJ2-2; D gene: .; V gene: TRBV6-5; clone size: .; CDR3 DNA: TGTGCCAGCAGTTACGGGGCTTTAACCGGGGAGCTGTTTTTT; CDR3 protein: CASSYGALTGELFF